The 21 T cell receptor beta chains in this list originate from one sample, sequenced in a study of OX40 agonist ivuxolimab in advanced cancers. Sequencing used immunoSEQ multiplex PCR; TCRdb keeps in-frame clones, though not all of them. The sample shows roughly 66,000 clones, 83% of them seen only once. Sequencing used CD4+ or CD8+ T cells sorted from blood, obtained in a trial of the OX40 agonist ivuxolimab. These receptor sequences come from an adult with an advanced solid tumor such as melanoma, head and neck, liver or kidney cancer.

The genes are TRBV7-3 and TRBJ1-1, with no clear D. With 3 bases removed from V and 6 bases from J, the gap between germline ends came to 11 bases. The V gene's germline CDR1 is SGHTA and CDR2 FQGTGA. The CDR3 runs to 13 residues. CDR3 nucleotide sequence: TGTGCCAGCAGCTTCAGGATGAGCCCTGAAGCTTTCTTT. Encoded protein: CASSFRMSPEAFF. Together with reference TRBV7-3 and TRBJ1-1, the CDR3 gives the full variable domain: GAGVSQTPSNKVTEKGKYVELRCDPISGHTALYWYRQSLGQGPEFLIYFQGTGAADDSGLPNDRFFAVRPEGSVSTLKIQRTERGDSAVYLCASSFRMSPEAFFGQGTRLTVV.

This chain connects TRBV25-1 to TRBJ2-7, with 7 nucleotides matching TRBD2. CDR1 is MGHDK and CDR2 is SYGVNS in the germline V gene. Losses at the gene ends were 6 bases for V and 4 bases for J; bases not matched to a gene: 0. The CDR3 loop spans 11 amino acids. CDR3: CASSGGYEQYF. In nucleotides, the CDR3 is TGTGCCAGCAGCGGGGGGTACGAGCAGTACTTC.

CDR3 protein: CTSRWENYGYTF. CDR3 sequence (DNA): TGCACCAGCAGGTGGGAGAACTATGGCTACACCTTC. This chain uses TRBV1 with TRBJ1-2. TRBV1 counts as a pseudogene. The CDR3 is 12 residues long.

This rearrangement joins TRBV6-5 to TRBJ1-2; D remains unclear. The CDR3 loop spans 14 amino acids. Between the trimmed V and J ends, which lost 2 bases and 4 bases, there was a span of 11 bases. CDR1 and CDR2 (germline): MNHEY, SVGAGI. CDR3 sequence reads: CASSYQQGAYGYTF. CDR3 DNA: TGTGCCAGCAGTTACCAACAAGGAGCCTATGGCTACACCTTC.

V is TRBV19 and J is TRBJ1-5; 8 nucleotides line up with TRBD1. V lost 0 bases to trimming and J lost 4 bases; unmatched junction nucleotides: 11. This CDR3 spans 18 amino acids. CDR1 is LNHDA and CDR2 is SQIVND in the germline V gene (reference sequence). The CDR3 region has the DNA TGTGCCAGTAGTATAGAAAGAACCGGGACAGGTAAAAATCAGCCCCAGCATTTT. Translation: CASSIERTGTGKNQPQHF.

The chain recombines TRBV11-2 with TRBJ2-1, with D tentatively TRBD1 (6 bases). Germline V CDR1 and CDR2: SGHAT, FQNNGV. The CDR3 covers 15 residues. V lost 6 bases to trimming and J lost 4 bases, with 16 bases between them. This chain's CDR3 is CASSPWDTRYNEQFF. The CDR3 coding sequence is TGTGCCAGCAGTCCCTGGGACACAAGATACAATGAGCAGTTCTTC. The full variable domain, its missing parts supplied by reference TRBV11-2 and TRBJ2-1, is EAGVAQSPRYKIIEKRQSVAFWCNPISGHATLYWYQQILGQGPKLLIQFQNNGVVDDSQLPKDRFSAERLKGVDSTLKIQPAKLEDSAVYLCASSPWDTRYNEQFFGPGTRLTVL.

The V and J genes are TRBV18 and TRBJ1-1; D might be TRBD1 (5 bases). The CDR3 length is 14 residues. Germline CDR1 is KGHSH and CDR2 is LQKENI. Trimming pared 5 bases from V and 1 base from J, leaving 11 bases between. Here the CDR3 reads CASSFVDKNTEAFF. As DNA, the CDR3 is TGTGCCAGCTCATTCGTGGACAAGAACACTGAAGCTTTCTTT. Full variable domain (rest looked up from reference TRBV18 and TRBJ1-1): NAGVMQNPRHLVRRRGQEARLRCSPMKGHSHVYWYRQLPEEGLKFMVYLQKENIIDESGMPKERFSAEFPKEGPSILRIQQVVRGDSAAYFCASSFVDKNTEAFFGQGTRLTVV.

CDR3 amino acids: CSASFSGGYTF. CDR3 sequence (DNA): TGCAGTGCCAGTTTCTCTGGTGGCTACACCTTC. The chain is built from TRBV20-1 and TRBJ1-2; no definite D call. The CDR3 runs 11 residues. Germline V gene sequence: CDR1 DFQATT, CDR2 SNEGSKA (reference sequence). Trimming stripped 6 bases from V and 7 bases from J, with 12 bases between.

The V gene is TRBV5-4, the J gene TRBJ2-4; D is possibly TRBD1 or TRBD2 (6 bases each). Trimming left V 0 bases short and J 2 bases short, with 12 bases between. This CDR3 has 16 amino acids. Germline CDR1 reads SGHNT; CDR2 reads YYREEE (reference sequence). CDR3 sequence reads: CASSLEGGGTKNIQYF. DNA of the CDR3: TGTGCCAGCAGCTTGGAAGGAGGGGGGACCAAAAACATTCAGTACTTC.

This chain uses TRBV19 with TRBJ1-5, with D possibly being TRBD1 (5 bases). Germline CDR1 LNHDA, CDR2 SQIVND (reference sequence). The CDR3 has 15 amino acids. Trimming shortened V by 4 bases and J by 2 bases, and 12 bases separated the two germline ends. The CDR3 protein is CASSTDRRRNQPQHF. CDR3 in DNA: TGTGCCAGTAGTACTGACAGAAGACGCAATCAGCCCCAGCATTTT.

This chain joins TRBV25-1 and TRBJ1-4; TRBD1 might be the D (5 bases). V was trimmed by 1 base and J by 7 bases, leaving 16 bases between them. The CDR3 runs 16 residues. The V gene's germline CDR1 is MGHDK and CDR2 SYGVNS. CDR3 coding DNA: TGTGCCAGCAGTGAATCCTGGCCCCAGGGAGGTGAAAAACTGTTTTTT. Its protein is CASSESWPQGGEKLFF. Drawing the rest from reference TRBV25-1 and TRBJ1-4, the complete variable domain is EADIYQTPRYLVIGTGKKITLECSQTMGHDKMYWYQQDPGMELHLIHYSYGVNSTEKGDLSSESTVSRIRTEHFPLTLESARPSHTSQYLCASSESWPQGGEKLFFGSGTQLSVL.

The chain employs TRBV5-1 and TRBJ2-3; TRBD2 aligns across 9 bases. Germline V lookup: CDR1 SGHRS, CDR2 YFSETQ. The CDR3 runs 17 residues. Trimming removed 5 bases from V and 3 bases from J; junction bases left unmatched: 13. Here the CDR3 reads CASSYKPSGEGTDTQYF. CDR3 nucleotides: TGCGCCAGCAGTTATAAGCCTAGCGGGGAGGGGACAGATACGCAGTATTTT.

The chain combines TRBV30 with TRBJ2-1, with 7 bases identical to TRBD2. The CDR3 totals 14 residues. The V and J ends lost 3 bases and 1 base, in that order; junction bases with no gene match: 3. Germline CDR1 reads GTSNPN; CDR2 reads SVGIG (reference sequence). CDR3 DNA: TGTGCCTGGAGGGCGGGAGAGTCCTACAATGAGCAGTTCTTC. Protein sequence: CAWRAGESYNEQFF. Variable domain in full (rest from reference TRBV30 and TRBJ2-1): SQTIHQWPATLVQPVGSPLSLECTVEGTSNPNLYWYRQAAGRGLQLLFYSVGIGQISSEVPQNLSASRPQDRQFILSSKKLLLSDSGFYLCAWRAGESYNEQFFGPGTRLTVL.

The chain links TRBV27 to TRBJ2-2; a weak D match, TRBD2 (6 bases). The V end lost 7 bases, the J end lost 4 bases, and 13 bases lay between the germline ends. From germline, CDR1 is MNHEY and CDR2 SMNVEV (reference sequence). The CDR3 runs 14 residues. Here the CDR3 reads CASTQGGITGELFF. CDR3 DNA sequence: TGTGCCAGCACCCAGGGAGGTATCACCGGGGAGCTGTTTTTT.

The rearrangement joins TRBV6-1 to TRBJ2-5, with 13 nucleotides matching TRBD2. CDR3 length equals 15 residues. Trimming at V came to 6 bases and at J to 5 bases, leaving 6 bases not matched to a gene. Looked up from germline, CDR1 is MNHNS and CDR2 is SASEGT. In nucleotides, the CDR3 is TGTGCCAGCAGCACTAGCGGGAGGGCCCACGAGACCCAGTACTTC. Translated: CASSTSGRAHETQYF.

This rearrangement joins TRBV6-1 to TRBJ1-2; no clear D gene. CDR1 and CDR2 from the germline V gene are MNHNS and SASEGT. The CDR3 length is 13 residues. The V and J ends lost 7 bases and 8 bases respectively, with 17 bases between them. CDR3 sequence reads: CASTTGEGRGYTF. The DNA for the CDR3 is TGTGCCAGCACCACCGGGGAGGGCCGCGGCTACACCTTC.

This rearrangement joins TRBV18 to TRBJ2-1; 8 bases are a match to TRBD2. J gave up 7 bases and V 4 bases, and 9 bases lay outside the gene matches. The CDR3 extends over 15 amino acids. The germline V gene has CDR1 KGHSH and CDR2 LQKENI. CDR3: CASSLSGSILNEQFF. The CDR3 DNA sequence: TGTGCCAGCTCACTCAGCGGGAGCATTTTGAATGAGCAGTTCTTC.

The chain joins TRBV20-1 to TRBJ2-5, with D unclear. V was trimmed by 4 bases and J by 3 bases, leaving 0 bases between them. The CDR3 covers 9 residues. Germline V gene data show CDR1 as DFQATT and CDR2 as SNEGSKA (reference sequence). The CDR3 reads CSAKETQYF. The CDR3 coding sequence is TGCAGTGCTAAAGAGACCCAGTACTTC.

The chain joins TRBV4-1 to TRBJ2-7; possible D gene TRBD1, 5 bases. Trimming removed 3 bases from V and 0 bases from J, with 12 bases in between. Looked up from germline, CDR1 is MGHRA and CDR2 is YSYEKL. The CDR3 sequence is 15 residues long. The DNA of the CDR3 is TGCGCCAGCAGCCAGACTCAGGGATTCTCCTACGAGCAGTACTTC. Translating it yields CASSQTQGFSYEQYF.

CDR3: CASSQGQGFGYTF. DNA of the CDR3: TGTGCCAGCAGCCAGGGACAGGGGTTCGGCTACACCTTC. V and J are TRBV14 and TRBJ1-2; 10 bases match TRBD1. Losses at the gene ends were 3 bases for V and 8 bases for J; bases not matched to a gene: 3. This CDR3 has 13 residues. Germline lookup yields CDR1 SGHDN and CDR2 FVKESK.

This rearrangement joins TRBV25-1 to TRBJ1-6; D remains unclear. Looked up from germline, CDR1 is MGHDK and CDR2 is SYGVNS. V lost 4 bases, J lost 7 bases, and 14 bases lay in between. The CDR3 consists of 15 residues. This CDR3 reads CASSAGSNQNSPLHF. The CDR3 region has the DNA TGTGCCAGCAGTGCGGGGTCCAACCAAAATTCACCCCTCCACTTT.